The rows below give T cell receptor beta chains drawn from one sample of a study of blood T cells in healthy people across ages. TCRdb fed the 5' RACE reads into MiXCR, producing one record per CDR3 protein. This table has about 1.8 million distinct CDR3 sequences, less than 50% appearing once. Specimen: blood. All receptors come from a woman between 40 and 50 years old in good health. Both conserved end residues are part of each CDR3.

v_gene: TRBV9
j_gene: TRBJ2-3
CDR3aa: CASSVRDATDTQYF

v_gene: TRBV27
j_gene: TRBJ1-5
CDR3aa: CAGGGRELGQPQHF

v_gene: TRBV21-1
j_gene: TRBJ1-6
CDR3aa: CASSKVVGQGYNSPLHF

v_gene: TRBV5-1
j_gene: TRBJ2-5
CDR3aa: CASSIASVAQETQYF

v_gene: TRBV7-8
j_gene: TRBJ2-3
CDR3aa: CASSQPGSGTDTQYF

v_gene: TRBV29-1
j_gene: TRBJ1-5
CDR3aa: CSVGPGGNQPQHF

v_gene: TRBV7-8
j_gene: TRBJ2-7
CDR3aa: CASSLSAGGNEQYF

v_gene: TRBV7-2
j_gene: TRBJ2-1
CDR3aa: CASSLGQVGYNEQFF

v_gene: TRBV7-2
j_gene: TRBJ2-3
CDR3aa: CASTPSAGGTDTQYF

v_gene: TRBV5-1
j_gene: TRBJ2-7
CDR3aa: CASSLGPGPTYEQYF

v_gene: TRBV20-1
j_gene: TRBJ1-4
CDR3aa: CSAANRDRGRGNEKLFF

v_gene: TRBV10-2
j_gene: TRBJ2-5
CDR3aa: CASSELGRVQETQYF

v_gene: TRBV10-3
j_gene: TRBJ1-2
CDR3aa: CAIRPVMDGAYGYTF

v_gene: TRBV13
j_gene: TRBJ2-3
CDR3aa: CASSSHSDTQYF

v_gene: TRBV27
j_gene: TRBJ2-5
CDR3aa: CASSLRTGGHSYNEQYF

v_gene: TRBV7-2
j_gene: TRBJ2-1
CDR3aa: CASSLRAGDSYNEQFF

v_gene: TRBV6-1
j_gene: TRBJ1-4
CDR3aa: CASSAFGTGVLGGEKLFF

v_gene: TRBV6-2/TRBV6-3
j_gene: .
CDR3aa: CASIWNRDIQYF

v_gene: TRBV9
j_gene: TRBJ2-6
CDR3aa: CASSNRDGLSGANVLTF

v_gene: TRBV6-2/TRBV6-3
j_gene: TRBJ2-1
CDR3aa: CASSPIAGGDYNEQFF

v_gene: TRBV20-1
j_gene: TRBJ2-5
CDR3aa: CSRLGGQETQYF

v_gene: TRBV9
j_gene: TRBJ1-5
CDR3aa: CASSRTGGRYQPQHF

v_gene: TRBV6-6
j_gene: TRBJ1-2
CDR3aa: CASSYSEGTNGYTF

v_gene: TRBV10-2
j_gene: TRBJ2-6
CDR3aa: CASSDLAGRRSGANVLTF

v_gene: TRBV5-1
j_gene: TRBJ2-1
CDR3aa: CASSLALGGYNEQFF

v_gene: TRBV18
j_gene: TRBJ2-7
CDR3aa: CASSRGGQGVDEQYF

v_gene: TRBV12-3/TRBV12-4
j_gene: TRBJ2-5
CDR3aa: CASRTGRWETQYF

v_gene: TRBV5-6
j_gene: TRBJ2-1
CDR3aa: CASIGLGEGSYNEQFF

v_gene: TRBV20-1
j_gene: TRBJ1-6
CDR3aa: CSARGQGLASPLHF

v_gene: TRBV4-2
j_gene: TRBJ2-5
CDR3aa: CASSQDQGRLQETQYF

v_gene: TRBV4-3
j_gene: TRBJ2-4
CDR3aa: CASSQIAGTGVGNIQYF

v_gene: TRBV4-3
j_gene: TRBJ2-1
CDR3aa: CASSQVRETSGYNEQFF

v_gene: TRBV28
j_gene: TRBJ1-2
CDR3aa: CASSPGGPLGYGYTF

v_gene: TRBV7-2
j_gene: TRBJ2-3
CDR3aa: CASSQRRGQGTDTQYF

v_gene: TRBV6-2/TRBV6-3
j_gene: TRBJ2-2
CDR3aa: CASSIDRGAGTGELFF

v_gene: TRBV28
j_gene: TRBJ2-7
CDR3aa: CASSFIASTGSYEQYF

v_gene: TRBV20-1
j_gene: TRBJ1-2
CDR3aa: CSARDPSAADDYGYTF

v_gene: TRBV29-1
j_gene: TRBJ2-3
CDR3aa: CSVEAGTDAQYF

v_gene: TRBV7-9
j_gene: TRBJ1-2
CDR3aa: CASSREEGYTF

v_gene: TRBV9
j_gene: TRBJ2-7
CDR3aa: CASSVGPETSEYEQYF

v_gene: TRBV5-6
j_gene: TRBJ1-1
CDR3aa: CASSLLGRMNTEAFF

v_gene: TRBV20-1
j_gene: TRBJ1-2
CDR3aa: CSARDEGREVFGYTF

v_gene: TRBV27
j_gene: TRBJ2-1
CDR3aa: CASRYLAGGYNEQFF

v_gene: TRBV12-3/TRBV12-4
j_gene: .
CDR3aa: CASTINGGEVTQYF

v_gene: TRBV20-1
j_gene: TRBJ2-5
CDR3aa: CSARDVGLWETQYF

v_gene: TRBV28
j_gene: TRBJ2-7
CDR3aa: CASTPTGISHPSYEQYF

v_gene: TRBV4-3
j_gene: TRBJ2-5
CDR3aa: CASSQSPLTGTETQYF

v_gene: TRBV20-1
j_gene: .
CDR3aa: CSYSTGHSETQYF

v_gene: TRBV28
j_gene: TRBJ2-3
CDR3aa: CASSPTGTYTQYF

v_gene: TRBV15
j_gene: TRBJ2-1
CDR3aa: CATSRDRGNEQFF